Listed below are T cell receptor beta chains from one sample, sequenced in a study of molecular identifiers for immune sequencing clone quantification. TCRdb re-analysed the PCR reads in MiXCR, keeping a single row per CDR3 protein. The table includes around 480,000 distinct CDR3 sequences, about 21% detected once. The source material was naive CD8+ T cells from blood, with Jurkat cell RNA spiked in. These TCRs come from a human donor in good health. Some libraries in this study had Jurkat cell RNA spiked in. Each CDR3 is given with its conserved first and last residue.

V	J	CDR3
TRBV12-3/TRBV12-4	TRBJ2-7	CASSFDRGGFYEQYF
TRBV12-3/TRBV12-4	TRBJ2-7	CASSRLVREQYF
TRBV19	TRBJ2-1	CASMAISGGFHNEQFF
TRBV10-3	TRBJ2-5	CAISESTQETQYF
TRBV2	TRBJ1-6	CASSGGHALNSYNSPLHF
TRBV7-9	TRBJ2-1	CASSSGPDEQFF
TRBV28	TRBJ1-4	CASSLRQTLNEKLFF
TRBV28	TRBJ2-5	CASRQGMAETQYF
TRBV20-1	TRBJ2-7	CSARENGDKLRNEQYF
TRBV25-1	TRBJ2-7	CASSGWREGYEQYF
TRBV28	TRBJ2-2	CASSFRPSSTGELFF
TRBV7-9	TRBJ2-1	CASSSSGEGSYNEQFF
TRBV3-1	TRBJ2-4	CASSPRTSGAKNIQYF
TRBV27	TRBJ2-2	CASSITSGSTGELFF
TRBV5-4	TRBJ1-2	CASSFGGGAAGYTF
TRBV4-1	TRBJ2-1	CASSRAGYEQFF
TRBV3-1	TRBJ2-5	CASRDTNQETQYF
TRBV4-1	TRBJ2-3	CASSHGTSGRLSDTQYF
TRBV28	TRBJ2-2	CASSHRRTGELFF
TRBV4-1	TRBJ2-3	CASSLSLGLDTQYF
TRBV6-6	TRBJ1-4	CASSTGVADEKLFF
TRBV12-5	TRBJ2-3	CASGKTETPSTDTQYF
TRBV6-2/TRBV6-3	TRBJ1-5	CASRWTGDSNQPQHF
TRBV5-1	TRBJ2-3	CASSPEPGLAGAIIIPDTQYF
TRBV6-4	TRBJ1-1	CASSYSWGTEAFF
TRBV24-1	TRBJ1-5	CATSDDGPYNQPQHF
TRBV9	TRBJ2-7	CASSVSGGPEQYF
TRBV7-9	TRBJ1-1	CASSGGPGQEAFF
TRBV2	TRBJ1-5	CASGERYPNQPQHF
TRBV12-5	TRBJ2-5	CASGEQGRKTQYF